This T cell receptor (beta chain) is drawn from a study of T cells in women clearing cervical HPV infection. Study information: Controls gave blood once infection was undetectable; cases at lesion identification. HLA type stays a possible confounder, typing being limited. Whole-study results and caveats: TRBV6-7 relative abundance averaged approximately 0.11% in cases and 0.15% to 0.2% in controls.

Germline assignment: CDR1 LNHDA and CDR2 SQIVND (reference sequence). The V and J ends lost 10 bases and 4 bases respectively, with 13 bases between them. This CDR3 is 12 amino acids long. Comments on this clone: Its antigen is not identified. The read falls 3 residues short of the CDR3 end, and the missing part is taken from the germline J gene.

TCR beta CDR3 amplified by multiplex PCR from roughly 1,100 ng genomic DNA. Clones were read by immunoSEQ multiplex PCR, and TCRdb kept only the in-frame ones, dropping some. With over 25,000 clones in the sample, the ten largest clones hold about 22%. The sequencing input was blood buffy coat. This TCR was sampled from a woman aged 18 to 75 with a cervical HPV16 infection that either progressed to CIN3+ or cleared (not recorded which). The chain has TRBV19 and TRBJ1-1, with a possible D match to TRBD1 (5 bases). Here the CDR3 reads CATREWVTEAFF. Partial CDR3 DNA: TGTGCCACCAGGGAGTGGGTCACTGAA. The whole variable domain, filled in from reference TRBV19 and TRBJ1-1, reads DGGITQSPKYLFRKEGQNVTLSCEQNLNHDAMYWYRQDPGQGLRLIYYSQIVNDFQKGDIAEGYSVSREKKESFPLTVTSAQKNPTAFYLCATREWVTEAFFGQGTRLTVV.